The 22 T cell receptor beta chains given below trace back to one sample, sequenced in a study of T cells in localized non-small cell lung cancer. Some clones are missing from TCRdb's copy, which holds only in-frame ones; the method was immunoSEQ multiplex PCR. The sample contains thousands of clones, 20% to 25% of which appear only once. This specimen was lung tumor tissue, taken before any cancer treatment. The receptor set was obtained from a woman aged 40-69 years with stage I lung adenocarcinoma.

With regard to this clone: An end of the junction differs from the germline gene, which may be a read error. This chain uses TRBV6-4 with TRBJ2-3; D may correspond to TRBD1 or TRBD2 (5 bases each). The CDR3 extends over 16 amino acids. Germline V gene lookup returns CDR1 MRHNA and CDR2 SNTAGT. The CDR3 loop reads CASSYSRGPSTDTQYF. CDR3 DNA: TGTGCCAGCAGTTACTCGAGGGGTCCTAGCACAGATACGCAGTATTTT.

This clone appeared a few times. CDR3 DNA sequence: TGTGCCAGCAGCGTAGGGGAATCCGGGACAGGGGTCAACTATGGCTACACCTTC. It encodes CASSVGESGTGVNYGYTF. The chain uses TRBV9 and TRBJ1-2; 10 bases are a match to TRBD1. V shed 0 bases, J shed 2 bases, and the junction held 10 bases outside the gene matches. The CDR3 extends over 18 amino acids. Germline CDR1 reads SGDLS; CDR2 reads YYNGEE.

The gene calls are TRBV11-1 and TRBJ2-5; D call uncertain. V was shortened by 4 bases and J by 2 bases, with 14 bases between the two germline ends. Germline V gene data show CDR1 as SGHAT and CDR2 as FQDESV (reference sequence). This CDR3 has 15 residues. The CDR3 sequence: CASSSDRQLQETQYF. CDR3 DNA sequence: TGTGCCAGCAGCTCCGACCGGCAGCTACAAGAGACCCAGTACTTC.

This clone is deemed medium-sized. The CDR3: CASSQAEGRYNQPQHF. CDR3 sequence (DNA): TGTGCCAGCAGCCAAGCGGAGGGGCGCTACAATCAGCCCCAGCATTTT. The V call is TRBV11-3, the J call TRBJ1-5; D may be TRBD1 (5 bases). Germline CDR1 and CDR2: SGHNT and YENEEA. Deletions cut 5 bases from V and 3 bases from J, with 17 bases between. The CDR3 runs to 16 residues.

This clone was counted a few times. The J gene is TRBJ2-3, the V gene TRBV9; D is ambiguous. With 3 bases removed from V and 3 bases from J, the gap between germline ends came to 11 bases. The V gene's germline CDR1 is SGDLS and CDR2 YYNGEE. The CDR3 totals 14 residues. The chain's CDR3 is CASSEGLGTDTQYF. DNA of the CDR3: TGTGCCAGCAGCGAAGGTTTGGGAACAGATACGCAGTATTTT.

The gene calls are TRBV6-8 and TRBJ2-7; 7 bases agree with TRBD2. From germline, CDR1 is MNHGY and CDR2 SAAAGT. This CDR3 region has 14 residues. The V segment lost 6 bases and the J segment 0 bases; nucleotides outside the gene matches: 5. The DNA of the CDR3 is TGTGCCAGCAGACCAAGGGAGGGCTCCTACGAGCAGTACTTC. This encodes CASRPREGSYEQYF.

By share, this clone counts as large. The junction departs from germline at one end; a sequencing error may be responsible. The chain couples TRBV5-1 to TRBJ2-7, with D unresolved. The CDR3 covers 14 residues. The germline gives CDR1 SGHRS, CDR2 YFSETQ. CDR3 region: CASSLGSISNEQYF. Here the CDR3 DNA reads TGCGCCAGCAGCTTGGGTTCAATCTCCAACGAGCAGTACTTC.

The rearrangement links TRBV28 to TRBJ1-2; 9 nucleotides align to TRBD1. This CDR3 spans 16 amino acids. The trim removed 2 bases at V and 0 bases at J, leaving 4 bases unmatched. From germline, CDR1 is MDHEN and CDR2 SYDVKM. The CDR3 nucleotides read TGTGCCAGCAGTTTAGGTGGGACAGGGACTAACTATGGCTACACCTTC. Encoded protein: CASSLGGTGTNYGYTF.

The V gene is TRBV6-8, the J gene TRBJ1-2; 8 nucleotides match TRBD1. V trimming: 10 bases; J trimming: 0 bases; junction bases outside the gene matches: 7. CDR1 MNHGY and CDR2 SAAAGT come from the germline V gene. This CDR3 has 14 amino acids. The CDR3 DNA sequence: TGTGCCATCACCGTACAGGGGGCTAACTATGGCTACACCTTC. It yields the protein CAITVQGANYGYTF.

This clone is termed medium-sized. V and J are TRBV11-3 and TRBJ1-1; 9 bases fit TRBD1. Germline CDR1 is SGHNT and CDR2 is YENEEA. The J segment lost 10 bases and the V segment lost 5 bases, leaving 17 bases of the junction unmatched. The length of the CDR3 is 16 residues. The CDR3, as DNA: TGTGCCAGCAGCCCCCTACAGGGGGCCCCATCCCAAGCAGCTTTCTTT. Translated, it gives CASSPLQGAPSQAAFF.

The table lists this clone with a few counts. V and J are TRBV6-8 and TRBJ1-1, with D uncertain. Germline CDR1 reads MNHGY; CDR2 reads SAAAGT. V was trimmed by 2 bases and J by 10 bases, leaving 11 bases between them. The CDR3 runs to 12 residues. In DNA, the CDR3 is TGTGCCAGCAGTTACGCGGGAGAAGGAGCTTTCTTT. It translates to CASSYAGEGAFF.

The rearrangement uses TRBV5-1 and TRBJ1-6, with D tentatively TRBD1 (6 bases). This CDR3 is built from 17 residues. V was trimmed by 1 base and J by 9 bases, leaving 20 bases between them. Germline V CDR1 and CDR2: SGHRS, YFSETQ. CDR3 coding DNA: TGCGCCAGCAGCTTGAGGCCCAGGGGTCAGGGGAGTTCACCCCTCCACTTT. This codes for CASSLRPRGQGSSPLHF.

The count of this clone is one. The gene calls are TRBV18 and TRBJ2-7; TRBD1 matches at 10 bases. This CDR3 has 14 residues. Germline V gene sequence: CDR1 KGHSH, CDR2 LQKENI. The junction had 4 bases not matched to a gene; V was cut back by 2 bases and J by 6 bases. CDR3 region: CASSPGQGEREQYF. The DNA for the CDR3 is TGTGCCAGCTCACCAGGACAGGGGGAACGCGAGCAGTACTTC. Looking up the rest from reference TRBV18 and TRBJ2-7 gives the full variable domain: NAGVMQNPRHLVRRRGQEARLRCSPMKGHSHVYWYRQLPEEGLKFMVYLQKENIIDESGMPKERFSAEFPKEGPSILRIQQVVRGDSAAYFCASSPGQGEREQYFGPGTRLTVT.

This sequence joins TRBV25-1 and TRBJ2-7, with TRBD2 identical over 8 bases. Germline-derived CDR1 and CDR2 are MGHDK and SYGVNS. After removal of 5 bases from V and 0 bases from J, the junction contained 0 bases not matched to a gene. The CDR3 covers 13 residues. The CDR3 bases are TGTGCCAGCAGTCGGGGGGGCTCCTACGAGCAGTACTTC. Residues: CASSRGGSYEQYF.

The V and J genes are TRBV11-3 and TRBJ2-7, with 7 positions matching TRBD1. J gave up 5 bases and V 4 bases, and 11 bases lay outside the gene matches. The CDR3 runs to 15 residues. In germline, CDR1 is SGHNT, CDR2 YENEEA. The CDR3 sequence is CASSSRVGGGNEQYF. The DNA of the CDR3 is TGTGCCAGCAGCTCAAGGGTAGGGGGCGGAAACGAGCAGTACTTC.

V usage is TRBV14 and J usage is TRBJ1-1; D gene ambiguous. The CDR3 runs 11 residues. The V gene lost 2 bases and the J gene lost 2 bases, with 0 bases spanning the gap. Per the germline V gene, CDR1 is SGHDN and CDR2 is FVKESK. The CDR3, as DNA: TGTGCCAGCAGCCAAAACACTGAAGCTTTCTTT. Encoded protein: CASSQNTEAFF.

This clone was seen more than once but under ten times. This chain links TRBV4-1 with TRBJ2-1, with D tentatively TRBD1 (5 bases). This CDR3 comprises 13 residues. The germline V and J ends were trimmed by 0 bases and 10 bases, with 10 bases remaining between them. Germline values: CDR1 MGHRA, CDR2 YSYEKL. The CDR3: CASSQDVGREQFF. The CDR3 nucleotides read TGCGCCAGCAGCCAAGATGTGGGGCGCGAGCAGTTCTTC.

The genes are TRBV6-8 and TRBJ1-1; a possible D gene is TRBD1 (5 bases). Between the trimmed V and J ends, which lost 6 bases and 5 bases, there was a span of 16 bases. CDR1 and CDR2 (germline): MNHGY, SAAAGT. This CDR3 contains 14 residues. The CDR3 spells CASRTGLERTEAFF. The CDR3 DNA sequence: TGTGCCAGCAGGACGGGACTGGAGAGAACTGAAGCTTTCTTT.

The rearrangement links TRBV29-1 to TRBJ2-7; D is perhaps TRBD1 (5 bases). The V end was cut by 4 bases, the J end by 4 bases, with 14 bases between. CDR3 length: 13 residues. Germline V gene data show CDR1 as SQVTM and CDR2 as ANQGSEA. The CDR3 sequence: CSVVAGLGYEQYF. The CDR3, as DNA: TGCAGCGTTGTTGCAGGGCTAGGTTACGAGCAGTACTTC.

The chain has TRBV18 and TRBJ2-5; D is ambiguous. Trimming cost V 0 bases and J 2 bases, with 7 bases left between them. This CDR3 is 14 amino acids long. Germline V gene sequence: CDR1 KGHSH, CDR2 LQKENI. The chain's CDR3 is CASSPPSQQETQYF. DNA of the CDR3: TGTGCCAGCTCACCACCTTCCCAACAAGAGACCCAGTACTTC. Full variable domain (missing parts from reference TRBV18 and TRBJ2-5): NAGVMQNPRHLVRRRGQEARLRCSPMKGHSHVYWYRQLPEEGLKFMVYLQKENIIDESGMPKERFSAEFPKEGPSILRIQQVVRGDSAAYFCASSPPSQQETQYFGPGTRLLVL.

This clone appeared a few times. J is TRBJ2-2 and V is TRBV9; D call uncertain. This CDR3 spans 14 amino acids. The germline gives CDR1 SGDLS, CDR2 YYNGEE. Trimming left V 5 bases short and J 0 bases short, with 8 bases between. The CDR3 reads CASSELSNTGELFF. The CDR3 nucleotides are TGTGCCAGCAGTGAACTGTCGAACACCGGGGAGCTGTTTTTT.

This rearrangement joins TRBV6-8 to TRBJ2-3; 13 bases fit TRBD2. The CDR3 sequence is 18 residues long. The V and J ends lost 6 bases and 4 bases, in that order; junction bases with no gene match: 13. In germline, CDR1 is MNHGY, CDR2 SAAAGT. The CDR3 sequence is CASSPTSGGARFPDTQYF. CDR3 nucleotide sequence: TGTGCCAGCAGCCCCACTAGCGGGGGGGCCCGATTCCCAGATACGCAGTATTTT.